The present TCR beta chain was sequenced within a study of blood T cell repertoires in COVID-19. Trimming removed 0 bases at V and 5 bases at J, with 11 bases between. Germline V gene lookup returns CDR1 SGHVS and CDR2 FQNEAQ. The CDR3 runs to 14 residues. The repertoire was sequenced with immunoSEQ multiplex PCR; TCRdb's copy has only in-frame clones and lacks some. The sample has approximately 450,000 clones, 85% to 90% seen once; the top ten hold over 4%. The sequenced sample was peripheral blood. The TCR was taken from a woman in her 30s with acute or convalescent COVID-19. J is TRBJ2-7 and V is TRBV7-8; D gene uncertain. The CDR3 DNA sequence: TGTGCCAGCAGCTTAGCGCGGCTAGTTAACGAGCAGTACTTC. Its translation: CASSLARLVNEQYF.